A selection of T cell receptor beta chains follows, all from one sample in a study of blood T cell repertoires in COVID-19. Libraries were prepared by immunoSEQ multiplex PCR; TCRdb keeps only in-frame clonotypes and omits some of them. The table has about 260,000 clones, roughly 87% seen once; the top ten hold more than 0.55%. Sequencing used peripheral blood. Every receptor here comes from a human donor in a cohort sampled during active COVID-19. CDR3s include the opening cysteine and the closing phenylalanine or tryptophan. D genes are given only for firm matches. Expanded clones get a size class; other rows say once, few or many, or leave the size out.

TRBJ1-1,TRBD1,TRBV19,-,CASSVTGVMNTEAFF,TGTGCCAGTAGTGTCACAGGGGTCATGAACACTGAAGCTTTCTTT
TRBJ2-7,TRBD1,TRBV3-1/TRBV3-2,-,CASSQTRQGYEQYF,TGTGCCAGCAGCCAGACCCGACAGGGTTACGAGCAGTACTTC
TRBJ1-1,-,TRBV5-1,-,CASSFFSGGVGVNTEAFF,TGCGCCAGCAGCTTTTTTTCTGGGGGCGTAGGCGTGAACACTGAAGCTTTCTTT
TRBJ1-1,-,TRBV28,-,CASSSGNRAFF,TGTGCCAGCAGTTCCGGGAATCGAGCTTTCTTT
TRBJ1-2,TRBD1,TRBV7-3,-,CASSLPKKGANGYTF,TGTGCCAGCAGCTTACCCAAGAAGGGGGCGAATGGCTACACCTTC
TRBJ2-7,-,TRBV6-2/TRBV6-3,-,CASSYSSYEQYF,TGTGCCAGCAGTTACTCGAGTTACGAGCAGTACTTC
TRBJ2-1,TRBD2,TRBV5-4,-,CASSKPGLDSYNEQFF,TGTGCCAGCAGCAAACCGGGACTAGACTCCTACAATGAGCAGTTCTTC
TRBJ1-1,TRBD1,TRBV7-9,few,CASSADEGQGRTEAFF,TGTGCCAGCAGCGCCGACGAGGGACAGGGCCGTACTGAAGCTTTCTTT
TRBJ1-5,-,TRBV28,-,CASTLGGVSNQPQHF,TGTGCCAGCACCCTCGGGGGGGTGAGCAATCAGCCCCAGCATTTT
TRBJ2-1,TRBD2,TRBV4-3,-,CASSLGLAGGPGSYNEQFF,TGCGCCAGCAGCCTAGGACTAGCGGGAGGGCCGGGCTCCTACAATGAGCAGTTCTTC
TRBJ1-1,TRBD1,TRBV15,-,CATSRTGGYEAFF,TGTGCCACCAGCAGAACAGGGGGATATGAAGCTTTCTTT
TRBJ2-2,-,TRBV19,-,CASSGALTTLKAGELFF,TGTGCCAGTAGTGGCGCCCTGACTACTCTAAAAGCCGGGGAGCTGTTTTTT
TRBJ2-7,TRBD1,TRBV7-6,-,CASSPAGTGGYEQYF,TGTGCCAGCAGCCCCGCCGGGACAGGGGGCTACGAGCAGTACTTC
TRBJ2-7,TRBD2,TRBV11-2,-,CASSLGGGLASEQYF,TGTGCCAGCAGCTTAGGAGGGGGACTAGCCAGCGAGCAGTACTTC
TRBJ2-1,TRBD2,TRBV15,-,CATSSTGLVAYNEQFF,TGTGCCACCAGCAGTACGGGACTAGTGGCCTACAATGAGCAGTTCTTC
TRBJ1-4,-,TRBV5-8,-,CASSLGWRVNEKLFF,TGTGCCAGCAGCCTTGGGTGGAGAGTTAATGAAAAACTGTTTTTT
TRBJ1-1,-,TRBV2,few,CASSEAHGSEAFF,TGTGCCAGCAGTGAGGCCCACGGGTCTGAAGCTTTCTTT
TRBJ2-7,-,TRBV7-2,-,CASSLVDEQYF,TGTGCCAGCAGCTTAGTCGACGAGCAGTACTTC
TRBJ2-7,-,TRBV28,-,CASSLPRTYEQYF,TGTGCCAGCAGTTTACCTCGTACCTACGAGCAGTACTTC
TRBJ1-2,-,TRBV25-1,-,CASSDLRTVANYGYTF,TGTGCCAGCAGTGACCTCCGGACAGTCGCTAACTATGGCTACACCTTC
TRBJ1-1,TRBD1,TRBV6-6,-,CASSRGQENTEAFF,TGTGCCAGCAGTCGCGGACAGGAGAACACTGAAGCTTTCTTT
TRBJ2-7,-,TRBV30,-,CAWSVRQGGREQYF,TGTGCCTGGAGTGTACGGCAGGGGGGAAGGGAGCAGTACTTC
TRBJ2-7,TRBD2,TRBV5-1,-,CASSLEGLAGDEQYF,TGCGCCAGCAGCTTGGAGGGACTAGCGGGAGACGAGCAGTACTTC
TRBJ2-7,TRBD1,TRBV5-1,-,CASGTGTGKDEQYF,TGCGCCAGCGGGACCGGGACAGGGAAGGACGAGCAGTACTTC
TRBJ2-1,-,TRBV6-1,-,CASRERVRGTTYNEQFF,TGTGCCAGCAGGGAAAGGGTAAGGGGAACGACCTACAATGAGCAGTTCTTC
TRBJ1-5,-,TRBV27,-,CASKTGKDQPQHF,TGTGCCAGCAAAACAGGGAAAGATCAGCCCCAGCATTTT
TRBJ1-6,TRBD1,TRBV19,-,CASSISPTGNNSPLHF,TGTGCCAGTAGTATCTCCCCGACAGGGAACAATTCACCCCTCCACTTT
TRBJ2-7,-,TRBV12-3/TRBV12-4,-,CASSLPPSREQYF,TGTGCCAGCAGTTTGCCCCCGTCGAGGGAGCAGTACTTC
TRBJ2-7,TRBD2,TRBV6-5,-,CASSYSGGNYEQYF,TGTGCCAGCAGTTACTCGGGGGGGAACTACGAGCAGTACTTC
TRBJ1-2,-,TRBV12-5,-,CASGLVPRGLGYTF,TGTGCTAGTGGTTTGGTACCAAGGGGCTTAGGCTACACCTTC
TRBJ2-7,TRBD1,TRBV7-6,-,CASSLSTGVRYEQYF,TGTGCCAGCAGCTTATCCACAGGGGTTCGATACGAGCAGTACTTC
TRBJ1-2,-,TRBV7-9,-,CASSLVEGYTF,TGTGCCAGCAGCTTAGTAGAAGGCTACACCTTC
TRBJ2-2,-,TRBV30,-,CAWRKDITGELFF,TGTGCCTGGAGGAAGGACATCACCGGGGAGCTGTTTTTT
TRBJ1-4,TRBD1,TRBV15,-,CATSRPTGRVEKLFF,TGTGCCACCAGCAGACCGACAGGGAGAGTTGAAAAACTGTTTTTT
TRBJ1-1,-,TRBV5-4,once,CASSLDKNTEAFF,TGTGCCAGCAGCTTGGACAAGAACACTGAAGCTTTCTTT
TRBJ1-1,-,TRBV20-1,-,CSAARGSEAFF,TGCAGTGCTGCCAGGGGTTCTGAAGCTTTCTTT
TRBJ2-7,TRBD1,TRBV30,once,CAKGTGGEQYF,TGTGCCAAGGGGACAGGGGGCGAGCAGTACTTC
TRBJ2-5,-,TRBV28,-,CASSSLSAGSETQYF,TGTGCCAGCAGTTCCCTTAGTGCCGGGTCAGAGACCCAGTACTTC
TRBJ1-5,TRBD1,TRBV24-1,once,CATSDLPHRGRESQHF,TGTGCCACCAGTGATTTGCCCCACAGGGGCCGAGAATCCCAGCATTTT
TRBJ2-7,TRBD1,TRBV19,few,CASSIGGTEIFSYEQYF,TGTGCCAGTAGTATAGGAGGGACAGAAATCTTCTCCTACGAGCAGTACTTC
TRBJ1-1,-,TRBV18,-,CASSPGEGANTEAFF,TGTGCCAGCTCACCAGGGGAGGGAGCGAACACTGAAGCTTTCTTT
TRBJ1-1,-,TRBV19,-,CASRPGVVNTEAFF,TGTGCCAGTAGGCCGGGGGTGGTGAACACTGAAGCTTTCTTT
TRBJ1-5,TRBD1,TRBV7-8,-,CASSLALDRRDSNQPQHF,TGTGCCAGCAGCTTAGCCCTGGACAGGAGAGATAGCAATCAGCCCCAGCATTTT
TRBJ1-2,TRBD1,TRBV19,few,CASRRDSYGYTF,TGTGCCAGTAGGAGGGACAGCTATGGCTACACCTTC
TRBJ1-6,-,TRBV5-6,-,CASSFQNSPLHF,TGTGCCAGCAGCTTTCAGAATTCACCCCTCCACTTT
TRBJ1-4,-,TRBV18,-,CASSSESGPEEKLFF,TGTGCCAGCTCATCCGAGTCCGGTCCGGAGGAAAAACTGTTTTTT
TRBJ2-7,TRBD2,TRBV7-2,-,CASSHGLADYEQYF,TGTGCCAGCAGCCACGGACTAGCGGACTACGAGCAGTACTTC
TRBJ2-7,-,TRBV28,-,CASSLPSKTDFLPLEQYF,TGTGCCAGCAGTTTACCCTCGAAGACCGACTTTTTACCGCTCGAGCAGTACTTC
TRBJ2-6,-,TRBV9,-,CASSVDPGALSGANVLTF,TGTGCCAGCAGCGTGGATCCAGGGGCCCTCTCTGGGGCCAACGTCCTGACTTTC